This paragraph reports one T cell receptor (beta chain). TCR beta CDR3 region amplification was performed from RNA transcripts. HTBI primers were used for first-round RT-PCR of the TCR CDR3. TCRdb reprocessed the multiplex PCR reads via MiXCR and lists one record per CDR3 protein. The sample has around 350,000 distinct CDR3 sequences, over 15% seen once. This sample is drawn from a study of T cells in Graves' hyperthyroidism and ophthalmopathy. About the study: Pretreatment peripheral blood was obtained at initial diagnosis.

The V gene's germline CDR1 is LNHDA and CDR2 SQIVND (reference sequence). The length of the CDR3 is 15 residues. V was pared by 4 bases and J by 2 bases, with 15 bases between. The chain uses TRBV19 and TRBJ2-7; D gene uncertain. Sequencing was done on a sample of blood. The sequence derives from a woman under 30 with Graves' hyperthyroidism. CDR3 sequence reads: CASSTGPRGAYEQYF. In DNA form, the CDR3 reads TGTGCCAGTAGTACAGGCCCCCGTGGGGCCTACGAGCAGTACTTC.